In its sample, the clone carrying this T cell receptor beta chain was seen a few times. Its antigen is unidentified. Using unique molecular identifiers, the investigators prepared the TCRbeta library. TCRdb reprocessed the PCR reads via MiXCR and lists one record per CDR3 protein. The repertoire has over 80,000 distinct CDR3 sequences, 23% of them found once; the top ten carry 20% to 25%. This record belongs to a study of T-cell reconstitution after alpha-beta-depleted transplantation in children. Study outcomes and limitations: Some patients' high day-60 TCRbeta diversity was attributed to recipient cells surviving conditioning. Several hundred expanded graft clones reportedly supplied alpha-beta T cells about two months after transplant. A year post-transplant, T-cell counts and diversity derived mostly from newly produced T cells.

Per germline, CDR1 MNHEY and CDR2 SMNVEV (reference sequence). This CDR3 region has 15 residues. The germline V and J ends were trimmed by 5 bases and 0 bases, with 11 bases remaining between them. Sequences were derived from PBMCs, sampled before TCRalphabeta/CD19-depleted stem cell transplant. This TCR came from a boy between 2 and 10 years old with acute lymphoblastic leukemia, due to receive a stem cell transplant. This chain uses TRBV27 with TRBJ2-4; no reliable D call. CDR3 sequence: CASSPKSLAKNIQYF. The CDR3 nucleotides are TGTGCCAGCAGTCCTAAAAGTCTAGCCAAAAACATTCAGTACTTC.